This TCR beta chain was recovered during a study of shared clonotypes between healthy human individuals. None of the donors, who were healthy HIV-negative adults, had recently had acute infections or vaccinations. All participating donors were Caucasian adults from Nashville, Tennessee. The sample holds one count of this clone. Its antigen is still unknown. On sorted subsets, replicate PCRs used 200 ng DNA, or approximately 33,000 T cell genomes. Generated by immunoSEQ multiplex PCR, the TCRdb table keeps only in-frame clones and is missing some. The data contain 1,500,000 or so clones, about 98.5% of them seen just once; the ten biggest clones take up approximately 0.4%. CDR1 and CDR2 (germline): SGHAT, FQNNGV. Trimming cost V 5 bases and J 2 bases; bases outside gene matches: 4. The CDR3 runs to 14 residues. Study-level findings and limits: Sharing across four donors was highest in naive CD4 (approximately 5%) and lowest in memory CD8 (around 0.4%).

Sequencing was performed on naive CD4+ T cells sorted from blood. Subset here: CD45RA+ positively selected. This clonotype was sampled from a young man in good health. V gene TRBV11-2 combines with J gene TRBJ2-7, with 9 nucleotides matching TRBD2. CDR3 region: CASSLAGSTYEQYF. CDR3 in DNA: TGTGCCAGCAGCCTAGCGGGATCCACCTACGAGCAGTACTTC.